Listed below are T cell receptor beta chains from one sample, sequenced in a study of chemoradiotherapy in HPV16-positive cancers. TCRdb's copy holds only in-frame clones and misses some; the assay was immunoSEQ multiplex PCR. Here the sample spans about 53,000 clones, 90% being singletons. The sequencing used blood, collected from a patient who underwent chemoradiotherapy. Source of these receptors: a human donor with HPV-associated anogenital cancer. CDR3s leave out the opening cysteine and the closing phenylalanine or tryptophan.

cdr3_aa: ASSLNRDTDTQY
j_call: TRBJ2-3
v_call: TRBV7-3

cdr3_aa: ASSPATGNSNQPQH
j_call: TRBJ1-5
v_call: TRBV18

cdr3_aa: ASSQRVANTGELF
j_call: TRBJ2-2
v_call: TRBV4-1

cdr3_aa: ASETGGAIKMGYGYT
j_call: TRBJ1-2
v_call: TRBV19

cdr3_aa: ASSTWLAADTQY
j_call: TRBJ2-3
v_call: TRBV21-1

cdr3_aa: ATSTRGLAGLGETQY
j_call: TRBJ2-5
v_call: TRBV15

cdr3_aa: ASSSQGASYNEQF
j_call: TRBJ2-1
v_call: TRBV6-6

cdr3_aa: ASSLGGIDYEQY
j_call: TRBJ2-7
v_call: TRBV7-9

cdr3_aa: ASSPIDRGDSNEQF
j_call: TRBJ2-1
v_call: TRBV18

cdr3_aa: ASSLAPQGYGNTIY
j_call: TRBJ1-3
v_call: TRBV5-5

cdr3_aa: ASSPKDIGELF
j_call: TRBJ2-2
v_call: TRBV18

cdr3_aa: ASGEDISYGYT
j_call: TRBJ1-2
v_call: TRBV7-2

cdr3_aa: ASSLGTETF
j_call: TRBJ2-1
v_call: TRBV7-3

cdr3_aa: ASSRSTGVYEQY
j_call: TRBJ2-7
v_call: TRBV7-2

cdr3_aa: ASGPGGETQY
j_call: TRBJ2-5
v_call: TRBV7-9

cdr3_aa: ASSMGGEGTDTQY
j_call: TRBJ2-3
v_call: TRBV19

cdr3_aa: ASSLAEGVYNEQF
j_call: TRBJ2-1
v_call: TRBV11-2

cdr3_aa: ASSSTGGGQPQH
j_call: TRBJ1-5
v_call: TRBV5-6

cdr3_aa: ASSFAGTGRMNEQF
j_call: TRBJ2-1
v_call: TRBV11-2

cdr3_aa: SVEPQAGGTDTQY
j_call: TRBJ2-3
v_call: TRBV29-1

cdr3_aa: ASSLPDRVGSPLH
j_call: TRBJ1-6
v_call: TRBV9

cdr3_aa: ASSGDLNTEAF
j_call: TRBJ1-1
v_call: TRBV25-1

cdr3_aa: ASSSSGDEQF
j_call: TRBJ2-1
v_call: TRBV18

cdr3_aa: ASSQVQEGTQY
j_call: TRBJ2-5
v_call: TRBV4-3

cdr3_aa: ASSLGGRQETQY
j_call: TRBJ2-5
v_call: TRBV13

cdr3_aa: ASSLGIGNQPQH
j_call: TRBJ1-5
v_call: TRBV5-6

cdr3_aa: ASSYDRDQPQH
j_call: TRBJ1-5
v_call: TRBV7-2

cdr3_aa: ASSLESGALEQY
j_call: TRBJ2-7
v_call: TRBV5-5

cdr3_aa: ASSYNPGNYGYT
j_call: TRBJ1-2
v_call: TRBV6-5

cdr3_aa: AISKTGQETQY
j_call: TRBJ2-5
v_call: TRBV10-3

cdr3_aa: ASSYSSGNYEQY
j_call: TRBJ2-7
v_call: TRBV6-5

cdr3_aa: ASSPSLAGITDTQY
j_call: TRBJ2-3
v_call: TRBV18

cdr3_aa: ASSFSTGGGEQY
j_call: .
v_call: TRBV5-1

cdr3_aa: ASSDQVTLNTEAF
j_call: TRBJ1-1
v_call: TRBV2

cdr3_aa: ASSEARASGRGEQF
j_call: TRBJ2-1
v_call: TRBV6-1

cdr3_aa: ASSLDRSYEQF
j_call: TRBJ2-1
v_call: TRBV11-2

cdr3_aa: ASSLGVRASGANVLT
j_call: TRBJ2-6
v_call: TRBV5-1

cdr3_aa: ASSVGTGGSYEQY
j_call: TRBJ2-7
v_call: TRBV19